These T cell receptor beta chains were read from a single sample in a study of blood T cell repertoires in COVID-19. Method: immunoSEQ multiplex PCR; TCRdb's copy keeps in-frame clones and lacks some. The sample lists nearly 80,000 clones; 75% to 95% were seen once. Material: peripheral blood. The receptor set was obtained from a woman of 80 years or more with acute or convalescent COVID-19. Both conserved end residues are part of each CDR3. Each record gives: CDR3 length, clone size, V gene, D gene, J gene, CDR3 DNA, CDR3 protein. D genes are given only for firm matches. Clone size is stated in some rows and not others, as once, few, many or a class when expanded.

len: 14; abundance: .; v_gene: TRBV2; d_gene: TRBD1; j_gene: TRBJ1-4; CDR3nt: TGTGCCAGCAGTTCTGACAGGGTCTGGGAAAAACTGTTTTTT; CDR3aa: CASSSDRVWEKLFF
len: 14; abundance: .; v_gene: TRBV28; d_gene: .; j_gene: TRBJ1-3; CDR3nt: TGTGCCAGCAGTACCTTCCCTGGCACGAACACCATATATTTT; CDR3aa: CASSTFPGTNTIYF
len: 12; abundance: .; v_gene: TRBV19; d_gene: .; j_gene: TRBJ2-7; CDR3nt: TGTGCCAGTAGGCAGGGCTCCTACGAGCAGTACTTC; CDR3aa: CASRQGSYEQYF
len: 16; abundance: .; v_gene: TRBV25-1; d_gene: TRBD1; j_gene: TRBJ1-2; CDR3nt: TGTGCCAGCAGTGAAGATACGGGACAGGGGATCTATGGCTACACCTTC; CDR3aa: CASSEDTGQGIYGYTF
len: 16; abundance: .; v_gene: TRBV15; d_gene: TRBD1; j_gene: TRBJ2-3; CDR3nt: TGTGCCACCAGCAGAGGAGGGACAGTTAGCACAGATACGCAGTATTTT; CDR3aa: CATSRGGTVSTDTQYF
len: 12; abundance: .; v_gene: TRBV5-1; d_gene: TRBD1; j_gene: TRBJ2-7; CDR3nt: TGCGCCAGCAGACACTCAGGGGGCGAGCAGTACTTC; CDR3aa: CASRHSGGEQYF
len: 16; abundance: .; v_gene: TRBV15; d_gene: .; j_gene: TRBJ1-6; CDR3nt: TGTGCCACCAGCGGGGCCCTGAGCTCCTATAATTCACCCCTCCACTTT; CDR3aa: CATSGALSSYNSPLHF
len: 14; abundance: .; v_gene: TRBV6-2/TRBV6-3; d_gene: .; j_gene: TRBJ2-1; CDR3nt: TGTGCCAGCAGTATCCAGGGTACCTACAATGAGCAGTTCTTC; CDR3aa: CASSIQGTYNEQFF
len: 16; abundance: .; v_gene: TRBV6-2/TRBV6-3; d_gene: TRBD2; j_gene: TRBJ2-7; CDR3nt: TGTGCCAGCAGTAAACCGGGACTAGCGAGACCCTACGAGCAGTACTTC; CDR3aa: CASSKPGLARPYEQYF
len: 16; abundance: .; v_gene: TRBV5-8; d_gene: TRBD2; j_gene: TRBJ2-3; CDR3nt: TGTGCCAGCAGCATGGGGCGGGGGGCTATCACAGATACGCAGTATTTT; CDR3aa: CASSMGRGAITDTQYF
len: 16; abundance: once; v_gene: TRBV19; d_gene: .; j_gene: TRBJ1-6; CDR3nt: TGTGCCAGTAGTAGTGCCAGTTTATTCCTTAATTCACCCCTCCACTTT; CDR3aa: CASSSASLFLNSPLHF
len: 14; abundance: .; v_gene: TRBV6-2/TRBV6-3; d_gene: TRBD1; j_gene: TRBJ1-5; CDR3nt: TGTGCCAGCAGTCGACTGACAGGGTATCAGCCCCAGCATTTT; CDR3aa: CASSRLTGYQPQHF
len: 15; abundance: .; v_gene: TRBV7-9; d_gene: .; j_gene: TRBJ2-2; CDR3nt: TGTGCCAGCAGCCAAGCCGACTATTGGTCCGGGGAGCTGTTTTTT; CDR3aa: CASSQADYWSGELFF
len: 15; abundance: .; v_gene: TRBV18; d_gene: TRBD1; j_gene: TRBJ1-4; CDR3nt: TGTGCCAGCTCACTCCTGCAGGGGGCGCTTGAAAAACTGTTTTTT; CDR3aa: CASSLLQGALEKLFF
len: 14; abundance: .; v_gene: TRBV11-2; d_gene: .; j_gene: TRBJ2-2; CDR3nt: TGTGCCAGCAGGGGGCAAACGAACACCGGGGAGCTGTTTTTT; CDR3aa: CASRGQTNTGELFF
len: 18; abundance: once; v_gene: TRBV27; d_gene: TRBD1; j_gene: TRBJ2-5; CDR3nt: TGTGCCAGCAGTAACCCCGGGACAGGGGGAGTCGGGCGAGAGACCCAGTACTTC; CDR3aa: CASSNPGTGGVGRETQYF
len: 17; abundance: .; v_gene: TRBV9; d_gene: TRBD1; j_gene: TRBJ1-4; CDR3nt: TGTGCCAGCAGCGTAGAATGCTCGGGAGGGGGCAATGAAAAACTGTTTTTT; CDR3aa: CASSVECSGGGNEKLFF
len: 15; abundance: .; v_gene: TRBV15; d_gene: .; j_gene: TRBJ2-3; CDR3nt: TGTGCCACCAGCAGAGATCCCCTAGCCTTAGATACGCAGTATTTT; CDR3aa: CATSRDPLALDTQYF
len: 14; abundance: once; v_gene: TRBV9; d_gene: TRBD1; j_gene: TRBJ1-2; CDR3nt: TGTGCCAGCAGCGTAGGGACAGGGGAATATGGCTACACCTTC; CDR3aa: CASSVGTGEYGYTF
len: 14; abundance: .; v_gene: TRBV3-1/TRBV3-2; d_gene: .; j_gene: TRBJ2-1; CDR3nt: TGTGCCAGCAGCAACGGAGGGACGTACAATGAGCAGTTCTTC; CDR3aa: CASSNGGTYNEQFF
len: 15; abundance: .; v_gene: TRBV5-1; d_gene: .; j_gene: TRBJ2-2; CDR3nt: TGCGCCAGCAGCTTCCAGGGCGCGAACACCGGGGAGCTGTTTTTT; CDR3aa: CASSFQGANTGELFF
len: 12; abundance: .; v_gene: TRBV7-9; d_gene: .; j_gene: TRBJ1-5; CDR3nt: TGTGCCAGGGGGGCGGGAGTTCAGCCCCAGCATTTT; CDR3aa: CARGAGVQPQHF
len: 16; abundance: .; v_gene: TRBV6-5; d_gene: .; j_gene: TRBJ2-7; CDR3nt: TGTGCCAGCAGTTACCAGTTCGCGGATCCCTCCTACGAGCAGTACTTC; CDR3aa: CASSYQFADPSYEQYF
len: 15; abundance: .; v_gene: TRBV28; d_gene: .; j_gene: TRBJ2-2; CDR3nt: TGTGCCAGCAGTTTGGGTCGGAGTGGCACCGGGGAGCTGTTTTTT; CDR3aa: CASSLGRSGTGELFF
len: 20; abundance: .; v_gene: TRBV18; d_gene: TRBD2; j_gene: TRBJ2-6; CDR3nt: TGTGCCAGCTCACCAGAGGAAGGACTAGCGGCGGCCTCTGGGGCCAACGTCCTGACTTTC; CDR3aa: CASSPEEGLAAASGANVLTF
len: 13; abundance: .; v_gene: TRBV12-3/TRBV12-4; d_gene: TRBD1; j_gene: TRBJ1-1; CDR3nt: TGTGCCTCTCGTGAGGGGGCGGTCACTGAAGCTTTCTTT; CDR3aa: CASREGAVTEAFF
len: 14; abundance: .; v_gene: TRBV28; d_gene: .; j_gene: TRBJ1-2; CDR3nt: TGTGCCAGCAGTTTAGGGCCACAGGCCTATGGCTACACCTTC; CDR3aa: CASSLGPQAYGYTF
len: 14; abundance: .; v_gene: TRBV5-1; d_gene: .; j_gene: TRBJ1-2; CDR3nt: TGCGCCAGCAGCTCGCAGGGGTCCCACTATGGCTACACCTTC; CDR3aa: CASSSQGSHYGYTF
len: 16; abundance: .; v_gene: TRBV4-3; d_gene: .; j_gene: TRBJ1-2; CDR3nt: TGCGCCAGCAGCCGACCCACCGCGGGGGGCTCCTATGGCTACACCTTC; CDR3aa: CASSRPTAGGSYGYTF
len: 17; abundance: .; v_gene: TRBV5-1; d_gene: .; j_gene: TRBJ2-7; CDR3nt: TGCGCCAGCAGCGTAAGTTATTCGGCAGGGGTATCCTACGAGCAGTACTTC; CDR3aa: CASSVSYSAGVSYEQYF
len: 13; abundance: .; v_gene: TRBV12-3/TRBV12-4; d_gene: TRBD2; j_gene: TRBJ2-1; CDR3nt: TGTGCCAGCGGACTAGCGGGAACAAATGAGCAGTTCTTC; CDR3aa: CASGLAGTNEQFF
len: 15; abundance: .; v_gene: TRBV7-9; d_gene: .; j_gene: TRBJ2-7; CDR3nt: TGTGCCAGCAGCCCAAACAGGGATCGGTCCTACGAGCAGTACTTC; CDR3aa: CASSPNRDRSYEQYF
len: 15; abundance: .; v_gene: TRBV4-3; d_gene: TRBD1; j_gene: TRBJ2-7; CDR3nt: TGCGCCAGCAGCCAAGGGCCGGGACAGGGTCAGCAGCAGTACTTC; CDR3aa: CASSQGPGQGQQQYF
len: 14; abundance: .; v_gene: TRBV29-1; d_gene: .; j_gene: TRBJ2-5; CDR3nt: TGCAGCGTCCAGGATGACCCCCGACGAGAGACCCAGTACTTC; CDR3aa: CSVQDDPRRETQYF
len: 14; abundance: .; v_gene: TRBV5-1; d_gene: .; j_gene: TRBJ1-1; CDR3nt: TGCGCCAGCAAGGAGGGATCTCTCAACACTGAAGCTTTCTTT; CDR3aa: CASKEGSLNTEAFF
len: 16; abundance: .; v_gene: TRBV4-1; d_gene: TRBD1; j_gene: TRBJ2-1; CDR3nt: TGCGCCAGCAGTCAGGCCTGGACAGGGAAGGAAAATGAGCAGTTCTTC; CDR3aa: CASSQAWTGKENEQFF
len: 14; abundance: few; v_gene: TRBV19; d_gene: .; j_gene: TRBJ2-1; CDR3nt: TGTGCCAGTAGCGGAGGGCCGCTCTATAATGAGCAGTTCTTC; CDR3aa: CASSGGPLYNEQFF
len: 16; abundance: .; v_gene: TRBV28; d_gene: .; j_gene: TRBJ2-2; CDR3nt: TGTGCCAGCAGTTTTGAATTGACGGGATACACCGGGGAGCTGTTTTTT; CDR3aa: CASSFELTGYTGELFF
len: 15; abundance: .; v_gene: TRBV9; d_gene: TRBD2; j_gene: TRBJ2-7; CDR3nt: TGTGCCAGCAGCGCCCAAGCGGGGGGTCTCTACGAGCAGTACTTC; CDR3aa: CASSAQAGGLYEQYF
len: 14; abundance: .; v_gene: TRBV6-4; d_gene: TRBD2; j_gene: TRBJ2-3; CDR3nt: TGTGCCAGCAGTCTAGCGGGAGGTGCAGATACGCAGTATTTT; CDR3aa: CASSLAGGADTQYF
len: 15; abundance: .; v_gene: TRBV23-1; d_gene: .; j_gene: TRBJ1-1; CDR3nt: TGCGCCAGCAGTCCCACGAGGCAAATGAACACTGAAGCTTTCTTT; CDR3aa: CASSPTRQMNTEAFF
len: 14; abundance: once; v_gene: TRBV28; d_gene: .; j_gene: TRBJ2-1; CDR3nt: TGTGCCAGCAGTTGGGACTTCTCCTACAATGAGCAGTTCTTC; CDR3aa: CASSWDFSYNEQFF
len: 14; abundance: .; v_gene: TRBV5-4; d_gene: .; j_gene: TRBJ1-2; CDR3nt: TGTGCCAGCAGCTTGTCAGGGTTGGTCCATGGCTACACCTTC; CDR3aa: CASSLSGLVHGYTF
len: 15; abundance: .; v_gene: TRBV3-1/TRBV3-2; d_gene: .; j_gene: TRBJ1-6; CDR3nt: TGTGCCAGCAGCCGTAGACGCGGGAATAATTCACCCCTCCACTTT; CDR3aa: CASSRRRGNNSPLHF
len: 14; abundance: .; v_gene: TRBV7-8; d_gene: TRBD2; j_gene: TRBJ2-5; CDR3nt: TGTGCCAGCAGCTGGCTAGCGGGAGGGGAGACCCAGTACTTC; CDR3aa: CASSWLAGGETQYF
len: 15; abundance: .; v_gene: TRBV5-1; d_gene: .; j_gene: TRBJ1-1; CDR3nt: TGCGCCAGCAGCTTGGACTTGGTGTTGAACACTGAAGCTTTCTTT; CDR3aa: CASSLDLVLNTEAFF
len: 15; abundance: .; v_gene: TRBV7-7; d_gene: TRBD2; j_gene: TRBJ2-7; CDR3nt: TGTGCTAGCAGCCCTGGGACTAGCGGGAGCGGCGAGCAGTACTTC; CDR3aa: CASSPGTSGSGEQYF